This T cell receptor (beta chain) comes out of a study of T and B cells in COVID-19 patients. Study-level information: The recovered cohort's median age was approximately 37 years, versus 55 to 70 years in active infection.

From blood, about 220-500 ng of genomic DNA served as TRB template. BIOMED2 TRB-A/B primer pools were used in multiplex TRB PCR. Using its own MiXCR run on the multiplex PCR reads, TCRdb lists one record per CDR3 protein. This sample yields 20,000 to 30,000 distinct CDR3 sequences, of which 30% to 35% are seen a single time; roughly 1.7% belongs to the top ten. From germline, CDR1 is LGHNA and CDR2 YSLEER. V dropped 1 base and J dropped 2 bases, with 7 bases sitting between them. The CDR3 consists of 14 residues. This TCR derives from a human donor who had recovered from COVID-19. The sample was blood. The V gene is TRBV4-3, the J gene TRBJ2-3; D gene uncertain. CDR3 sequence reads: CASSQARFTDTQYF. The CDR3 DNA follows: TGCGCCAGCAGCCAAGCCAGGTTCACAGATACGCAGTATTTT.